The 2 T cell receptor beta chains presented below share a single source sample, sequenced in a study of CD8+ T cells in alopecia areata. Treatment given: oral pan-JAK inhibitor, 5-10 mg twice daily. Once RNA had been extracted, it was reverse transcribed into cDNA to act as the sequencing template. Sequenced by immunoSEQ multiplex PCR; TCRdb stores in-frame clones only, minus some. There are about 270,000 clones in the sample; 45% to 70% occur only once, and more than 0.85% lies in the top ten. The source material was CD4+ T cells sorted from blood, sampled at roughly week 52, from a patient treated with tofacitinib. These receptors originate from a human donor with alopecia areata.

The gene calls are TRBV6-5 and TRBJ1-6; maybe TRBD1 (5 bases). This CDR3 region has 13 residues. V dropped 1 base and J dropped 10 bases, with 8 bases sitting between them. Germline lookup yields CDR1 MNHEY and CDR2 SVGAGI. CDR3 nucleotides: TGTGCCAGCAGTTACTTTCAGGGCTCACCCCTCCACTTT. Its protein is CASSYFQGSPLHF.

The count of this clone is one. The chain couples TRBV10-3 to TRBJ1-1; the D gene is possibly TRBD1 (5 bases). This CDR3 spans 13 amino acids. Trimming left V 4 bases short and J 1 base short, with 7 bases between. Germline CDR1 and CDR2: ENHRY and SYGVKD. CDR3 residues: CAISGQPNTEAFF. Written as DNA, the CDR3 is TGTGCCATCAGTGGACAGCCGAACACTGAAGCTTTCTTT.